This T cell receptor beta chain was recovered during a study of CD8 T cells in ankylosing spondylitis. General study findings and limits: Disease-linked clones bore a CD8+ phenotype, appearing relatively rarely in peripheral blood. A TCR beta motif made of fewer than ten highly homologous variants seemed typical of ankylosing spondylitis blood. Enrichment of disease-linked clones was reportedly significant in matched ankylosing spondylitis synovial fluid. A number of the motif variants had already been described in reactive arthritis synovial fluid and blood.

J gave up 7 bases and V 3 bases, and 5 bases lay outside the gene matches. The CDR3 has 15 amino acids. Germline CDR1 reads SGHKS; CDR2 reads YYEKEE (reference sequence). Researchers built TCR beta libraries using quantitative 5'-RACE with molecular barcodes. A single record per CDR3 protein comes from TCRdb applying MiXCR to the 5' RACE reads. This table has over 400,000 distinct CDR3 sequences, 25% to 30% appearing once. This clonotype occurred a few times. What it recognizes is unknown. Material for sequencing was blood, either unsorted or a sorted T cell fraction (not recorded which). The receptor's source is a male donor with ankylosing spondylitis. The rearrangement joins TRBV5-5 to TRBJ1-6; 9 bases are shared with TRBD1. The CDR3 region is CASSWGQGTNSPLHF. CDR3 nucleotide sequence: TGTGCCAGCAGCTGGGGACAGGGAACGAATTCACCCCTCCACTTT.